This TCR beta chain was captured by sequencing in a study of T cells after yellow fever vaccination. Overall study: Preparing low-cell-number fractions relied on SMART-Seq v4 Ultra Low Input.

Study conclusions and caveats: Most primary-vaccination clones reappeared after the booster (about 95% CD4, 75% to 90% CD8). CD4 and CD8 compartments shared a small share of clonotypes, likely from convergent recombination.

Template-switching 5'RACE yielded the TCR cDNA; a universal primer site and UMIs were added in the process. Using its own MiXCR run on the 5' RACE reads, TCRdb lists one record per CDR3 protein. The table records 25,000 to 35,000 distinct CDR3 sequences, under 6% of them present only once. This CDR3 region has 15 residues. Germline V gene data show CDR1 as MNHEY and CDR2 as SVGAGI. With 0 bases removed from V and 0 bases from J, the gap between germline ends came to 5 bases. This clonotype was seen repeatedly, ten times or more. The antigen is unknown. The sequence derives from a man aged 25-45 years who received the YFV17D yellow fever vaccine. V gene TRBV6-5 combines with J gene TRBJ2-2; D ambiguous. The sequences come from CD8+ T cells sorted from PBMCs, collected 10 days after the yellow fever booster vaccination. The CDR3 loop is CASSYSASNTGELFF. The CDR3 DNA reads TGTGCCAGCAGTTACTCAGCATCGAACACCGGGGAGCTGTTTTTT.